This TCR beta chain stems from a study of T cells in Graves' hyperthyroidism and ophthalmopathy. RNA transcripts provided the source from which TCR beta CDR3 regions were amplified. The HTBI primer set drove a first-round RT-PCR of the TCR CDR3. From the multiplex PCR reads, TCRdb called clonotypes with MiXCR, one entry per CDR3 protein. The sample has a few hundred thousand distinct CDR3 sequences, roughly 14% seen once. The CDR3 covers 13 residues. Germline V gene data show CDR1 as MNHEY and CDR2 as SMNVEV (reference sequence). V lost 8 bases, J lost 6 bases, and 14 bases lay in between. PBMCs were derived from more than 8 ml fresh peripheral blood.

The sequence was collected from a woman aged 30 to 39 with Graves' hyperthyroidism. V usage is TRBV27 and J usage is TRBJ2-1; possibly TRBD2 for D (6 bases). Material: blood. This chain's CDR3 is CASGVGGGNEQFF. The DNA of the CDR3 is TGTGCCAGCGGGGTTGGGGGAGGCAATGAGCAGTTCTTC.